This entry lists 3 T cell receptor beta chains sequenced from one sample in a study of cytomegalovirus exposure and HLA in healthy donors. PCR employed 60 Vbeta and 13 Jbeta primers. TCRdb's copy holds only in-frame clones and misses some; the assay was immunoSEQ multiplex PCR. Its listing shows about 48,000 clones. Sequencing was carried out using PBMCs. These receptors came from a woman between 40 and 55 years old in good health and CMV-seronegative.

The chain carries TRBV7-2 and TRBJ1-2, with 8 bases identical to TRBD1. Losses at the gene ends were 5 bases for V and 2 bases for J; bases not matched to a gene: 4. Germline assignment: CDR1 SGHTA and CDR2 FQGNSA. CDR3 length: 14 amino acids. The CDR3: CASSQGQGNYGYTF. The CDR3 nucleotides are TGTGCCAGCAGCCAAGGACAGGGCAACTATGGCTACACCTTC.

J is TRBJ1-1 and V is TRBV14, with TRBD1 as a possible D gene (5 bases). Germline CDR1 SGHDN, CDR2 FVKESK. Trimming took 4 bases from V and 4 from J, leaving 13 bases between them. The CDR3 totals 14 residues. CDR3 sequence: CASSPLGRGTEAFF. CDR3 in DNA: TGTGCCAGCAGCCCCCTCGGGAGGGGCACTGAAGCTTTCTTT.

The genes are TRBV4-1 and TRBJ2-7; 9 nucleotides align to TRBD1. This CDR3 region has 17 residues. CDR1 is MGHRA, CDR2 YSYEKL, per germline. With 3 bases clipped from V and 0 bases from J, the junction kept 9 bases outside the gene matches. CDR3 in DNA: TGCGCCAGCAGCCACCCTCGGACAGGGGTCAGCTCCTACGAGCAGTACTTC. Translating gives CASSHPRTGVSSYEQYF.